This TCR beta chain was identified in a study of OX40 agonist ivuxolimab in advanced cancers. Study context: The treatment was a fully human IgG2 OX40 agonist, ivuxolimab.

Turning to this clone: Its cognate antigen is unknown.

General study points: Blood T cells, both CD4+ and CD8+, expanded clonally by week 6 at 0.1 to 3.0 mg/kg.

Using immunoSEQ multiplex PCR, the repertoire was profiled, and TCRdb retains in-frame clones only, with some absent. The profile shows 70,000 or so clones, 85% to 90% of them singletons. The receptor comes from an adult with an advanced solid tumor such as melanoma, head and neck, liver or kidney cancer. Sequenced material: CD4+ or CD8+ T cells sorted from blood, taken in a trial of the OX40 agonist ivuxolimab.

Written as DNA, the CDR3 is TGTGCCAGCAGCGACCGGGACTCCGCTGGAGCTTTCTTT. It yields the protein CASSDRDSAGAFF. This chain uses TRBV6-1 with TRBJ1-1; weak D call: TRBD1 (5 bases). CDR3 size: 13 residues. Trimming left V 6 bases short and J 10 bases short, with 18 bases between. Germline V gene sequence: CDR1 MNHNS, CDR2 SASEGT.